The 29 T cell receptor beta chains below all came from one sample that was sequenced in a study of OX40 agonist ivuxolimab in advanced cancers. The protocol was immunoSEQ multiplex PCR, while the TCRdb copy is restricted to in-frame clones and leaves out a portion. This table has 98,000 or so clones, 91% appearing once. The sequenced sample was CD4+ or CD8+ T cells sorted from blood, obtained in a trial of the OX40 agonist ivuxolimab. These receptors originate from an adult with an advanced solid tumor such as melanoma, head and neck, liver or kidney cancer.

In this sample, this clone turned up a few times. The chain recombines TRBV27 with TRBJ1-2; unclear D gene. The V end lost 2 bases, the J end lost 0 bases, and 7 bases lay between the germline ends. CDR3 length equals 14 residues. The germline V gene has CDR1 MNHEY and CDR2 SMNVEV (reference sequence). CDR3 sequence: CASSLKQTNYGYTF. DNA for the CDR3: TGTGCCAGCAGTTTAAAACAGACTAACTATGGCTACACCTTC.

V is TRBV6-5 and J is TRBJ1-1; D call uncertain. V gave up 7 bases and J gave up 1 base, with 10 bases separating them. Germline CDR1 is MNHEY and CDR2 is SVGAGI. The CDR3 runs 13 residues. The CDR3 DNA follows: TGTGCCAGCACCTTTGCAGGGAACACTGAAGCTTTCTTT. Amino acids: CASTFAGNTEAFF.

The rearrangement joins TRBV30 to TRBJ2-1; 7 nucleotides match TRBD1. This CDR3 is built from 14 residues. V was clipped by 3 bases and J by 6 bases; unmatched bases: 8. Looked up from germline, CDR1 is GTSNPN and CDR2 is SVGIG (reference sequence). The DNA of the CDR3 is TGTGCCTGGAGGCCGGGACAGTTAACCAATGAGCAGTTCTTC. Translation gives CAWRPGQLTNEQFF.

This sequence joins TRBV11-2 and TRBJ2-5; D gene ambiguous. The V and J ends lost 2 bases and 5 bases respectively, with 9 bases between them. The CDR3 runs to 13 residues. Germline CDR1 and CDR2: SGHAT and FQNNGV. CDR3 bases: TGTGCCAGCAGCTTATCTGTCGGTGAGACCCAGTACTTC. This encodes CASSLSVGETQYF.

This clone appeared once. This chain connects TRBV27 to TRBJ1-1; D uncertain. Germline V gives CDR1 MNHEY, CDR2 SMNVEV (reference sequence). The CDR3 covers 13 residues. Trimming stripped 5 bases from V and 2 bases from J, with 9 bases between. CDR3 sequence (DNA): TGTGCCAGCAGTACAACAGTAAACACTGAAGCTTTCTTT. Translation gives CASSTTVNTEAFF.

The CDR3 nucleotides read TGCGCCAGCAGCTTGGGGGGACAGGGGCTTGAAAAACTGTTTTTT. Protein sequence: CASSLGGQGLEKLFF. This chain connects TRBV5-1 to TRBJ1-4, with TRBD1 identical over 10 bases. The CDR3 has 15 residues. The ends lost 0 bases at V and 7 bases at J; junction bases unmatched: 3. Germline V gene data show CDR1 as SGHRS and CDR2 as YFSETQ.

The chain recombines TRBV19 with TRBJ2-5; the D is unclear. With 7 bases removed from V and 3 bases from J, the gap between germline ends came to 15 bases. The CDR3 contains 14 residues. In germline, CDR1 is LNHDA, CDR2 SQIVND (reference sequence). The CDR3 DNA reads as TGTGCCAGTACCCTGACATTGGAAGAAGAGACCCAGTACTTC. Translation gives CASTLTLEEETQYF. Combining the CDR3 with reference TRBV19 and TRBJ2-5 gives the whole variable domain DGGITQSPKYLFRKEGQNVTLSCEQNLNHDAMYWYRQDPGQGLRLIYYSQIVNDFQKGDIAEGYSVSREKKESFPLTVTSAQKNPTAFYLCASTLTLEEETQYFGPGTRLLVL.

This chain connects TRBV6-1 to TRBJ1-5; D not certain. V lost 6 bases and J lost 0, with 12 bases in between. Germline V lookup: CDR1 MNHNS, CDR2 SASEGT. The CDR3 has 15 amino acids. The CDR3, as DNA: TGTGCCAGCAGAGTCGACGGCTATAGCAATCAGCCCCAGCATTTT. Its protein product is CASRVDGYSNQPQHF.

The chain is built from TRBV30 and TRBJ2-1, with D possibly matching TRBD2 (5 bases). The CDR3 covers 13 residues. Germline V lookup: CDR1 GTSNPN, CDR2 SVGIG (reference sequence). The CDR3 here is CALPRAESNEQFF. The CDR3 nucleotides are TGTGCATTGCCCCGAGCGGAGAGCAATGAGCAGTTCTTC. Full variable domain (outside the CDR3, taken from reference TRBV30 and TRBJ2-1): SQTIHQWPATLVQPVGSPLSLECTVEGTSNPNLYWYRQAAGRGLQLLFYSVGIGQISSEVPQNLSASRPQDRQFILSSKKLLLSDSGFYLCALPRAESNEQFFGPGTRLTVL.

This chain uses TRBV7-9 with TRBJ2-7, with 13 bases identical to TRBD2. The ends lost 4 bases at V and 4 bases at J; junction bases unmatched: 7. The CDR3 runs to 16 residues. Germline values: CDR1 SEHNR, CDR2 FQNEAQ (reference sequence). The CDR3: CASSSRLAGGFYEQYF. The CDR3 nucleotides read TGTGCCAGCAGCTCCCGACTAGCGGGAGGTTTTTACGAGCAGTACTTC.

V and J are TRBV30 and TRBJ1-2; a weak D match, TRBD1 (5 bases). V lost 1 base and J 7 bases, leaving 13 bases between the germline ends. The CDR3 runs 13 residues. Per the germline V gene, CDR1 is GTSNPN and CDR2 is SVGIG (reference sequence). The CDR3 region is CAWSDGAGGGYTF. The CDR3 DNA reads as TGTGCCTGGAGTGACGGGGCAGGCGGTGGCTACACCTTC.

Comments on this clone: At the DNA level, this CDR3 is encoded by other sequences in the same sample as well. This rearrangement joins TRBV7-9 to TRBJ2-5, with D maybe TRBD2 (6 bases). The CDR3 consists of 13 residues. V lost 2 bases and J lost 5, with 9 bases in between. CDR1 SEHNR and CDR2 FQNEAQ come from the germline V gene (reference sequence). The CDR3 nucleotides read TGTGCCAGCAGCTTAAAAGGAGGGGAGACCCAGTACTTC. Protein sequence: CASSLKGGETQYF.

V usage is TRBV18 and J usage is TRBJ2-1; weak D call: TRBD2 (5 bases). The CDR3 length is 14 residues. CDR1 is KGHSH, CDR2 LQKENI, per germline. Trimming stripped 3 bases from V and 4 bases from J, with 10 bases between. CDR3 nucleotides: TGTGCCAGCTCACCTGTGGGAGAATACAATGAGCAGTTCTTC. Translation gives CASSPVGEYNEQFF.

The chain couples TRBV6-1 to TRBJ2-7; 11 nucleotides align to TRBD2. The V gene's germline CDR1 is MNHNS and CDR2 SASEGT. This CDR3 has 15 amino acids. Trimming cost V 4 bases and J 4 bases; bases outside gene matches: 6. The CDR3 spells CASSATSGSRYEQYF. DNA of the CDR3: TGTGCCAGCAGTGCCACTAGCGGGAGTAGATACGAGCAGTACTTC.

This chain joins TRBV28 and TRBJ1-2; D unclear. This CDR3 is 15 amino acids long. CDR1 is MDHEN and CDR2 is SYDVKM in the germline V gene. V gave up 2 bases and J gave up 6 bases, with 16 bases separating them. Written as DNA, the CDR3 is TGTGCCAGCAGTTTAGCCAGTGGTCGATTCGATGGCTACACCTTC. The encoded protein is CASSLASGRFDGYTF.

The rearrangement joins TRBV30 to TRBJ1-4; TRBD1 matches at 10 bases. Germline CDR1 reads GTSNPN; CDR2 reads SVGIG (reference sequence). The CDR3 consists of 13 residues. With 5 bases clipped from V and 5 bases from J, the junction kept 2 bases outside the gene matches. The CDR3 DNA sequence: TGTGCCTGGGACAGGGGGCAAAATGAAAAACTGTTTTTT. Translation gives CAWDRGQNEKLFF.

The V call is TRBV7-9, the J call TRBJ2-3; no clear D. Trimming took 1 base from V and 0 from J, leaving 14 bases between them. The CDR3 covers 17 residues. Germline assignment: CDR1 SEHNR and CDR2 FQNEAQ (reference sequence). The CDR3 region is CASSLGPSQDSTDTQYF. CDR3 DNA sequence: TGTGCCAGCAGCTTAGGACCTTCGCAGGATAGCACAGATACGCAGTATTTT.

The chain employs TRBV5-1 and TRBJ1-4, with D maybe TRBD1 (5 bases). The CDR3 has 16 residues. V lost 0 bases, J lost 8 bases, and 17 bases lay in between. In germline, CDR1 is SGHRS, CDR2 YFSETQ. This chain's CDR3 is CASSLVGSRGGEKLFF. The CDR3, as DNA: TGCGCCAGCAGCTTGGTGGGGTCGAGGGGCGGGGAAAAACTGTTTTTT. Full variable domain (remainder filled in from reference TRBV5-1 and TRBJ1-4): KAGVTQTPRYLIKTRGQQVTLSCSPISGHRSVSWYQQTPGQGLQFLFEYFSETQRNKGNFPGRFSGRQFSNSRSEMNVSTLELGDSALYLCASSLVGSRGGEKLFFGSGTQLSVL.

This chain uses TRBV11-2 with TRBJ2-7; the D gene is possibly TRBD2 (6 bases). This CDR3 comprises 15 residues. Trimming stripped 6 bases from V and 0 bases from J, with 15 bases between. Germline V gene sequence: CDR1 SGHAT, CDR2 FQNNGV. The CDR3 reads CASRQIGSPSYEQYF. The CDR3, as DNA: TGTGCCAGCAGGCAAATCGGGAGTCCCTCCTACGAGCAGTACTTC.

This chain's CDR3 is CASSASGDTQYF. CDR3 sequence (DNA): TGTGCCAGCAGCGCCAGCGGGGATACGCAGTATTTT. This chain connects TRBV2 to TRBJ2-3; tentative D call: TRBD2 (6 bases). Trimming took off 6 bases at V and 6 bases at J, with 10 bases between the two ends. Germline V gives CDR1 SNHLY, CDR2 FYNNEI. The CDR3 runs 12 residues.

The chain joins TRBV19 to TRBJ1-2; D perhaps matches TRBD1 (6 bases). Trimming cost V 6 bases and J 2 bases, with 16 bases left between them. Germline-derived CDR1 and CDR2 are LNHDA and SQIVND (reference sequence). The CDR3 totals 15 residues. This CDR3 is CASRLQARGNYGYTF. Written as DNA, the CDR3 is TGTGCCAGTAGACTCCAAGCGAGGGGGAACTATGGCTACACCTTC.

V is TRBV11-2 and J is TRBJ2-5; D might be TRBD1 or TRBD2, each matching 6 bases. CDR3 length: 15 residues. Germline V gene data show CDR1 as SGHAT and CDR2 as FQNNGV. V lost 4 bases, J lost 1 base, and 13 bases lay in between. The CDR3 loop is CASSSLRGAQETQYF. CDR3 nucleotide sequence: TGTGCCAGCAGCTCCTTAAGGGGGGCCCAAGAGACCCAGTACTTC.

This sequence joins TRBV19 and TRBJ2-7; D may correspond to TRBD1 or TRBD2 (5 bases each). CDR1 is LNHDA and CDR2 is SQIVND in the germline V gene (reference sequence). This CDR3 is 13 amino acids long. The V end lost 6 bases, the J end lost 2 bases, and 11 bases lay between the germline ends. The CDR3 sequence is CASSPGPTYEQYF. The CDR3 nucleotides read TGTGCCAGTAGCCCGGGACCTACCTACGAGCAGTACTTC.

J is TRBJ1-6 and V is TRBV5-6, with TRBD1 matching 7 bases. V lost 3 bases, J lost 6 bases, and 3 bases stayed unmatched. Germline CDR1 is SGHDT and CDR2 is YYEEEE. This CDR3 spans 14 amino acids. CDR3: CASSSTGTNSPLHF. The CDR3 bases are TGTGCCAGCAGCTCGACAGGGACTAATTCACCCCTCCACTTT.

The gene calls are TRBV5-1 and TRBJ1-1, with D unclear. Germline loops: CDR1 SGHRS, CDR2 YFSETQ. CDR3 length: 13 residues. Trimming stripped 8 bases from V and 0 bases from J, with 11 bases between. CDR3: CASHEKMNTEAFF. The CDR3, as DNA: TGCGCCAGTCACGAGAAAATGAACACTGAAGCTTTCTTT.

The chain has TRBV18 and TRBJ2-4; weak D call: TRBD2 (6 bases). Germline assignment: CDR1 KGHSH and CDR2 LQKENI. CDR3 length: 17 residues. V gave up 2 bases and J gave up 3 bases, with 17 bases separating them. DNA for the CDR3: TGTGCCAGCTCACCAGCGGAGGGGCGCGAAGGCAAAAACATTCAGTACTTC. As protein: CASSPAEGREGKNIQYF.

The chain links TRBV19 to TRBJ1-5; D gene uncertain. Germline lookup yields CDR1 LNHDA and CDR2 SQIVND (reference sequence). V lost 6 bases and J lost 0, with 15 bases in between. This CDR3 has 16 amino acids. The CDR3 is CASSTTFGSSNQPQHF. The DNA for the CDR3 is TGTGCCAGTAGCACTACCTTCGGGTCTAGCAATCAGCCCCAGCATTTT.

The chain employs TRBV4-1 and TRBJ2-3; D is possibly TRBD2 (6 bases). This CDR3 has 14 residues. Germline V CDR1 and CDR2: MGHRA, YSYEKL. V lost 4 bases, J lost 2 bases, and 10 bases lay in between. The CDR3 nucleotides are TGCGCCAGCAGCCTGGGACTTATCACAGATACGCAGTATTTT. It encodes CASSLGLITDTQYF.

This CDR3 is CASSVGSRGDIQYF. CDR3 in DNA: TGTGCCAGCAGCGTCGGGAGCCGGGGAGACATTCAGTACTTC. The chain couples TRBV5-6 to TRBJ2-4, with D tentatively TRBD2 (6 bases). Deletions cut 4 bases from V and 8 bases from J, with 16 bases between. Germline CDR1 reads SGHDT; CDR2 reads YYEEEE. The CDR3 runs 14 residues. The full variable domain, rest sourced from reference TRBV5-6 and TRBJ2-4, is DAGVTQSPTHLIKTRGQQVTLRCSPKSGHDTVSWYQQALGQGPQFIFQYYEEEERQRGNFPDRFSGHQFPNYSSELNVNALLLGDSALYLCASSVGSRGDIQYFGAGTRLSVL.